This T cell receptor beta chain was sequenced for a study of memory B cells and T cells in multiple sclerosis. This clone was picked up a small number of times. The antigen is unknown. Assay used: immunoSEQ multiplex PCR; TCRdb lists only in-frame clones, some missing. The profile shows under 50,000 clones, about four fifths of them singletons. Study findings and constraints: Shared clonotype counts depended on differing compartment clone-set sizes and were normalized.

The J segment lost 4 bases and the V segment lost 1 base, leaving 4 bases of the junction unmatched. The CDR3 spans 15 residues. Germline V gene lookup returns CDR1 SSHAT and CDR2 FNYEAQ (reference sequence). Stimulus-free culture yielded autoproliferating CFSE-dim and non-proliferating CFSE-high T cells, each sequenced separately. Cultures began with approximately 52 million CFSE-labeled PBMCs, unstimulated for 6 to 7 days, with replicate wells pooled. V usage is TRBV7-7 and J usage is TRBJ2-7; the match to TRBD1 covers 10 bases. This TCR was recovered from a human donor with multiple sclerosis. The sample consisted of PBMCs from blood kept in culture. In DNA form, the CDR3 reads TGTGCCAGCAGCTTAGGAGGGACAGGGGCTTACGAGCAGTACTTC. As protein: CASSLGGTGAYEQYF.